Listed below are T cell receptor beta chains from one sample, sequenced in a study of T-cell reconstitution after alpha-beta-depleted transplantation in children. MiXCR, run by TCRdb on the PCR reads, gives a single entry per CDR3 protein. There are just over 950,000 distinct CDR3 sequences in the sample; about 29% occur only once, and over 25% lies in the top ten. The starting material was PBMCs, mostly from graft donor cells, obtained 360 days after TCRalphabeta/CD19-depleted stem cell transplant. These receptors originate from a boy younger than two who had a stem cell transplant for SCID, so the T cells may come from the graft donor. The CDR3 runs from the conserved cysteine through the conserved F or W. The order of the fields is V gene, D gene, J gene, clone size, CDR3 DNA, CDR3 protein. D genes are given only for firm matches. Clone sizes are given selectively: once, few, many, or a class where the clone is expanded.

V gene: TRBV4-3; D gene: -; J gene: TRBJ2-3; clone size: -; CDR3 DNA: TGCGCCAGCAGCCAAGATAAGGATATGGCGCAGTATTTT; CDR3 protein: CASSQDKDMAQYF
V gene: TRBV5-1; D gene: -; J gene: TRBJ2-3; clone size: few; CDR3 DNA: TGCGCCAGCAGCTTGGTAGGTCCGGTGGGCACAGATACGCAGTATTTT; CDR3 protein: CASSLVGPVGTDTQYF
V gene: TRBV7-8; D gene: -; J gene: TRBJ2-7; clone size: -; CDR3 DNA: TGTGCCAGCAGCTTACAGAGAGTAGCCTACGAGCAGTACTTC; CDR3 protein: CASSLQRVAYEQYF
V gene: TRBV28; D gene: -; J gene: TRBJ2-5; clone size: -; CDR3 DNA: TGTGCCAGCATGGGTGGGGGGCGAGTTGGGACCCAGTACTTC; CDR3 protein: CASMGGGRVGTQYF
V gene: TRBV5-1; D gene: -; J gene: TRBJ2-2; clone size: -; CDR3 DNA: TGCGCCAGCAGATCGCTAGCCGGCACCGGGGAGCTGTTTTTT; CDR3 protein: CASRSLAGTGELFF
V gene: TRBV10-3; D gene: -; J gene: TRBJ2-3; clone size: few; CDR3 DNA: TGTGCCATCGGAGCGACTAGCACAGATACGCAGTATTTT; CDR3 protein: CAIGATSTDTQYF
V gene: TRBV15; D gene: -; J gene: TRBJ1-1; clone size: few; CDR3 DNA: TGTGCCACCAGCAGAGAGTTCAAGGGAGGTCGAGCTTTCTTT; CDR3 protein: CATSREFKGGRAFF
V gene: TRBV28; D gene: -; J gene: TRBJ1-5; clone size: few; CDR3 DNA: TGTGCCAGCAAACACCCCGGGTTTTGGGGCAATCAGCCCCAGCATTTT; CDR3 protein: CASKHPGFWGNQPQHF
V gene: TRBV18; D gene: -; J gene: TRBJ2-7; clone size: -; CDR3 DNA: TGTGCCAGCTCACCACGGGTCGAGAGCTACGAGCAGTACTTC; CDR3 protein: CASSPRVESYEQYF
V gene: TRBV4-1; D gene: TRBD1; J gene: TRBJ2-1; clone size: -; CDR3 DNA: TGCGCCAGCAGCCAGCTCCCGGGACAGGGTTATAATGAGCAGTTCTTC; CDR3 protein: CASSQLPGQGYNEQFF
V gene: TRBV5-1; D gene: -; J gene: TRBJ2-1; clone size: few; CDR3 DNA: TGCGCCAGCAGCTTGGGGGTGGCGGCTGACAATGAGCAGTTCTTC; CDR3 protein: CASSLGVAADNEQFF
V gene: TRBV4-2; D gene: -; J gene: TRBJ2-7; clone size: -; CDR3 DNA: TGTGCCAGCAGCCAAGACGGGGCCGAGGACAGTCCCTACGAGCAGTACTTC; CDR3 protein: CASSQDGAEDSPYEQYF
V gene: TRBV12-3/TRBV12-4; D gene: -; J gene: TRBJ1-1; clone size: few; CDR3 DNA: TGTGCTGTTGCGTCGGATCAAAACCGACAAACTGAAGCTTTCTTT; CDR3 protein: CAVASDQNRQTEAFF
V gene: TRBV27; D gene: -; J gene: TRBJ1-1; clone size: -; CDR3 DNA: TGTGCCAGCAGTTTAGGTTACGGGCTCCGCATGAACACTGAAGCTTTCTTT; CDR3 protein: CASSLGYGLRMNTEAFF
V gene: TRBV12-3/TRBV12-4; D gene: -; J gene: TRBJ1-1; clone size: few; CDR3 DNA: TGTGCCAGCAGTCCTCTAACATCAGAAGGGGTATTTGGAGCTTTCTTT; CDR3 protein: CASSPLTSEGVFGAFF
V gene: TRBV29-1; D gene: -; J gene: TRBJ1-1; clone size: -; CDR3 DNA: TGCAGCGATTCAGGTGAAGCTTTCTTT; CDR3 protein: CSDSGEAFF
V gene: TRBV6-1; D gene: -; J gene: TRBJ2-2; clone size: -; CDR3 DNA: TGTGCCAGCAGACCCCGACTGAGCAGCGGGGAGCTGTTTTTT; CDR3 protein: CASRPRLSSGELFF
V gene: TRBV4-2; D gene: TRBD2; J gene: TRBJ2-2; clone size: -; CDR3 DNA: TGTGCCAGCAGCCAGGGACTAGCGGGGGCGTACACCGGGGAGCTGTTTTTT; CDR3 protein: CASSQGLAGAYTGELFF
V gene: TRBV9; D gene: -; J gene: TRBJ2-2; clone size: -; CDR3 DNA: TGTGCCAGCAGCGCTCACGTCAGGGACGCGGGGGAGCTGTTTTTT; CDR3 protein: CASSAHVRDAGELFF
V gene: TRBV5-1; D gene: -; J gene: TRBJ1-2; clone size: -; CDR3 DNA: TGCGCCAGCAGCTTGGAGGGGATCGTTAGCTATGGCTACACCTTC; CDR3 protein: CASSLEGIVSYGYTF
V gene: TRBV4-3; D gene: TRBD1; J gene: TRBJ2-7; clone size: few; CDR3 DNA: TGCGCCAGCAGCCAGGAGGGGGACAGGGTCCACGAGCAGTACTTC; CDR3 protein: CASSQEGDRVHEQYF
V gene: TRBV15; D gene: -; J gene: TRBJ2-1; clone size: -; CDR3 DNA: TGTGCCACCAGCAGAGATTCGACAGCCTACAATGAGCAGTTCTTC; CDR3 protein: CATSRDSTAYNEQFF
V gene: TRBV7-2; D gene: -; J gene: TRBJ2-1; clone size: few; CDR3 DNA: TGTGCCAGCAGCTTCTATCCCGGCCGGGCGGATGAGCAGTTCTTC; CDR3 protein: CASSFYPGRADEQFF
V gene: TRBV7-9; D gene: TRBD1; J gene: TRBJ1-4; clone size: -; CDR3 DNA: TGTGCCAGCAGCTGGGGACAGGCGGGGAATGAAAAACTGTTTTTT; CDR3 protein: CASSWGQAGNEKLFF
V gene: TRBV12-3/TRBV12-4; D gene: TRBD2; J gene: TRBJ2-2; clone size: -; CDR3 DNA: TGTGCCAGCAGTTTGAGGTCCGGGACTATGAACACCGGGGAGCTGTTTTTT; CDR3 protein: CASSLRSGTMNTGELFF
V gene: TRBV7-8; D gene: -; J gene: TRBJ2-3; clone size: -; CDR3 DNA: TGTGCCAGCAGCTCCCTCGCACGAGGACATACGCAGTATTTT; CDR3 protein: CASSSLARGHTQYF
V gene: TRBV5-1; D gene: TRBD2; J gene: TRBJ2-7; clone size: many; CDR3 DNA: TGCGCCAGCAGCTTGACTAGCGGCTCCTACGAGCAGTACTTC; CDR3 protein: CASSLTSGSYEQYF
V gene: TRBV14; D gene: -; J gene: TRBJ2-3; clone size: few; CDR3 DNA: TGTGCCAGCAGCCAAACTAGGCCGTCTAGCACAGATACGCAGTATTTT; CDR3 protein: CASSQTRPSSTDTQYF
V gene: TRBV28; D gene: TRBD2; J gene: TRBJ2-7; clone size: -; CDR3 DNA: TGTGCCAGCAGTTTCCGGAGCGGGGGGGCCGTATACGAGCAGTACTTC; CDR3 protein: CASSFRSGGAVYEQYF
V gene: TRBV28; D gene: TRBD1; J gene: TRBJ2-7; clone size: -; CDR3 DNA: TGTGCCAGCAGTTTAATGGGGACAGGGGGCGTCTCCTACGAGCAGTACTTC; CDR3 protein: CASSLMGTGGVSYEQYF
V gene: TRBV12-3/TRBV12-4; D gene: TRBD1; J gene: TRBJ2-5; clone size: -; CDR3 DNA: TGTGCCAGCAGCCCCACGCCCGGGACAGCCCAAGAGACCCAGTACTTC; CDR3 protein: CASSPTPGTAQETQYF
V gene: TRBV5-1; D gene: TRBD1; J gene: TRBJ2-7; clone size: few; CDR3 DNA: TGCGCCAGCAGGAGGACCGGGACAGCGACCTACGAGCAGTACTTC; CDR3 protein: CASRRTGTATYEQYF
V gene: TRBV10-2; D gene: TRBD2; J gene: TRBJ2-7; clone size: few; CDR3 DNA: TGCGCCAGCAGTAAAGGGACTAGCGGGAAGGAGCAGTACTTC; CDR3 protein: CASSKGTSGKEQYF
V gene: TRBV2; D gene: -; J gene: TRBJ2-1; clone size: few; CDR3 DNA: TGTGCCAGCAGTGAGGGGGGGCTTACTTACAATGAGCAGTTCTTC; CDR3 protein: CASSEGGLTYNEQFF
V gene: TRBV15; D gene: TRBD2; J gene: TRBJ2-5; clone size: -; CDR3 DNA: TGTGCCACCAGCAGAGAGGGGAGGGGAGTGCCGGAGACCCAGTACTTC; CDR3 protein: CATSREGRGVPETQYF
V gene: TRBV11-1; D gene: TRBD2; J gene: TRBJ2-3; clone size: few; CDR3 DNA: TGTGCCAGCAGCTTCCGACCACCACTAGCGGGGTACACAGATACGCAGTATTTT; CDR3 protein: CASSFRPPLAGYTDTQYF
V gene: TRBV6-5; D gene: -; J gene: TRBJ1-4; clone size: once; CDR3 DNA: TGTGCCAGCAGTTACAGAGGGGACGGGGCTAATGAAAAACTGTTTTTT; CDR3 protein: CASSYRGDGANEKLFF
V gene: TRBV20-1; D gene: -; J gene: TRBJ2-3; clone size: -; CDR3 DNA: TGCAGTGCTAGTATTTCCCCCGGGGGCCGCACAGATACGCAGTATTTT; CDR3 protein: CSASISPGGRTDTQYF
V gene: TRBV19; D gene: TRBD1; J gene: TRBJ1-2; clone size: -; CDR3 DNA: TGTGCCAGTAACTTCCAGGGGGCGACGGGCTATGGCTACACCTTC; CDR3 protein: CASNFQGATGYGYTF
V gene: TRBV4-2; D gene: TRBD2; J gene: TRBJ2-1; clone size: -; CDR3 DNA: TGTGCCGCGCGGGGGGGCACGGTCAATGAGCAGTTCTTC; CDR3 protein: CAARGGTVNEQFF
V gene: TRBV20-1; D gene: -; J gene: TRBJ2-1; clone size: -; CDR3 DNA: TGCAGTGCTAGAGCACAGGAGACTTGGGACAATGAGCAGTTCTTC; CDR3 protein: CSARAQETWDNEQFF
V gene: TRBV20-1; D gene: -; J gene: TRBJ2-4; clone size: -; CDR3 DNA: TGCAGTGCTAGCCCCCGGGGACAAGGAGGCATTCAGTACTTC; CDR3 protein: CSASPRGQGGIQYF
V gene: TRBV20-1; D gene: -; J gene: TRBJ2-7; clone size: -; CDR3 DNA: TGCAGTGCTAGAGGAGGGAGACCCTCCCAGCAGTACTTC; CDR3 protein: CSARGGRPSQQYF
V gene: TRBV7-9; D gene: TRBD1; J gene: TRBJ1-4; clone size: -; CDR3 DNA: TGTGCCAGCAGCTTAGGCGGGACAGGCGGCGAAAAACTGTTTTTT; CDR3 protein: CASSLGGTGGEKLFF
V gene: TRBV12-3/TRBV12-4; D gene: TRBD2; J gene: TRBJ2-7; clone size: many; CDR3 DNA: TGTGCCAGCAGTTTCGGACTAGCTTCCTACGAGCAGTACTTC; CDR3 protein: CASSFGLASYEQYF
V gene: TRBV20-1; D gene: TRBD1; J gene: TRBJ2-3; clone size: -; CDR3 DNA: TGCAGTGCAATCCGGGACAGGGTCACAGATACGCAGTATTTT; CDR3 protein: CSAIRDRVTDTQYF
V gene: TRBV7-7; D gene: -; J gene: TRBJ2-5; clone size: -; CDR3 DNA: TGTGCCAGCAGCCAACTGACACGGGAGACCCAGTACTTC; CDR3 protein: CASSQLTRETQYF